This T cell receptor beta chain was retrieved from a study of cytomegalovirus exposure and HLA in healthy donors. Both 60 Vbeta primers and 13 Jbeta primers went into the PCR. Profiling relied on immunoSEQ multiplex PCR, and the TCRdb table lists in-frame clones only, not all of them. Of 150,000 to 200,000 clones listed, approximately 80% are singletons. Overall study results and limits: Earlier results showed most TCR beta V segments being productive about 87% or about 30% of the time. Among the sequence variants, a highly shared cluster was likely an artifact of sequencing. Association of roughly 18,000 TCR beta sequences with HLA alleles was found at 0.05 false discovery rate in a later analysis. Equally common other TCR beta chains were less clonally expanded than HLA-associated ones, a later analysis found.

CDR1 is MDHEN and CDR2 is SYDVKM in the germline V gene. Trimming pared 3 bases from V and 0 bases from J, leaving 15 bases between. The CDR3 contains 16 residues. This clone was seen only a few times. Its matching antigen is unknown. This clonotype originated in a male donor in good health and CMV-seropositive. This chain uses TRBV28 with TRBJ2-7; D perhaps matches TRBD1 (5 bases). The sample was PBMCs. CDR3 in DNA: TGTGCCAGCAGTTTCCGGTACGGACAAAGCTCCTACGAGCAGTACTTC. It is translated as CASSFRYGQSSYEQYF.